This passage covers 3 T cell receptor beta chains from one sample sequenced in a study of blood T cell repertoires in COVID-19. The repertoire was sequenced with immunoSEQ multiplex PCR; TCRdb's copy has only in-frame clones and lacks some. The profile covers over 200,000 clones, with approximately 86% appearing a single time and roughly 9.8% taken by the ten largest. Sequenced: peripheral blood. The receptors here all came from a man in his forties who had recovered from COVID-19.

The chain is built from TRBV13 and TRBJ1-1; 9 bases fit TRBD1. Losses at the gene ends were 4 bases for V and 4 bases for J; bases not matched to a gene: 13. This CDR3 spans 17 amino acids. Germline lookup yields CDR1 PRHDT and CDR2 FYEKMQ (reference sequence). CDR3 bases: TGTGCCAGCAGCTCCCCGGGACAGGGCTTGTCGGGCACTGAAGCTTTCTTT. Its translation is CASSSPGQGLSGTEAFF.

A remark on this clone: Other DNA variants within this sample encode the same CDR3. The chain couples TRBV7-2 to TRBJ2-7; TRBD1 might be the D (6 bases). The CDR3 loop spans 14 amino acids. The germline gives CDR1 SGHTA, CDR2 FQGNSA. Trimming removed 2 bases from V and 4 bases from J, with 12 bases in between. The CDR3 coding sequence is TGTGCCAGCAGCTTATTAGGGGGTGGGTACGAGCAGTACTTC. Translating it yields CASSLLGGGYEQYF.

This clone was detected a few times. The chain couples TRBV27 to TRBJ1-1; 7 nucleotides match TRBD1. The CDR3 has 15 residues. Germline-derived CDR1 and CDR2 are MNHEY and SMNVEV (reference sequence). V dropped 5 bases and J dropped 3; count of bases not matched to a gene: 9. The CDR3 nucleotides are TGTGCCAGCAGTAGAAGACAGGGAGGAGACACTGAAGCTTTCTTT. Its protein product is CASSRRQGGDTEAFF.